This T cell receptor beta chain was profiled in a study of cytomegalovirus exposure and HLA in healthy donors. V lost 5 bases and J lost 5; bases outside the gene matches: 3. The CDR3 has 13 residues. In germline, CDR1 is SEHNR, CDR2 FQNEAQ (reference sequence). Findings of the study overall: A later analysis showed that HLA-associated TCR beta chains had undergone more clonal expansion than equally common others. In a later analysis, specific HLA alleles were associated with 16,000 or so TCR beta sequences at a 0.05 false discovery rate.

Worth noting for this clone: Its antigen is not known.

PCR used 60 Vbeta primers and 13 Jbeta primers. TCRdb keeps only in-frame clones here, not all; method: immunoSEQ multiplex PCR. This sample has 140,000 to 150,000 clones, with 75% found just once. The chain uses TRBV7-9 and TRBJ2-7, with 10 bases matching TRBD1. This receptor was taken from a man aged 25 to 40 in good health and CMV-seronegative. Sequenced sample: PBMCs. CDR3 bases: TGTGCCAGCAGCAGACAGGGGGCCAACGAGCAGTACTTC. It encodes CASSRQGANEQYF. The full variable domain, with the rest looked up from reference TRBV7-9 and TRBJ2-7, is DTGVSQNPRHKITKRGQNVTFRCDPISEHNRLYWYRQTLGQGPEFLTYFQNEAQLEKSRLLSDRFSAERPKGSFSTLEIQRTEQGDSAMYLCASSRQGANEQYFGPGTRLTVT.